This T cell receptor beta chain appears in the sequencing data of a study of shared clonotypes between healthy human individuals. This clone has only one observation. Deep was the level used in running the assay. TCRdb's copy holds only in-frame clones and misses some; the assay was immunoSEQ multiplex PCR. This sample has about 450,000 clones, with around 79% found just once. None of the donors, who were healthy HIV-negative adults, had recently had acute infections or vaccinations. The CDR3 has 14 amino acids. Germline CDR1 is LNHDA and CDR2 is SQIVND (reference sequence). After removal of 6 bases from V and 9 bases from J, the junction contained 7 bases not matched to a gene.

The V call is TRBV19, the J call TRBJ2-1, with 11 nucleotides matching TRBD2. The sample consisted of PBMCs. The TCR sequence derives from a middle-aged woman in good health. Some clones in this sample may be carry-over from other donors' samples. CDR3 sequence: CASRTPGLAVEQFF. The DNA for the CDR3 is TGTGCCAGTAGGACCCCGGGACTAGCGGTTGAGCAGTTCTTC.